These 14 T cell receptor beta chains share one sample of origin, sequenced in a study of T cell clonality in common variable immunodeficiency. Sequenced by immunoSEQ multiplex PCR; TCRdb stores in-frame clones only, minus some. Singletons are absent from the sample, which has 35,000 to 55,000 clones. The sequencing input was peripheral blood mononuclear cells. The receptor set was obtained from a person aged 18 to 70 in good health.

This clone occurred many times. The read ends 3 residues before the CDR3 terminus; that terminus is restored from the germline J gene. The rearrangement links TRBV7-7 to TRBJ1-3; D is undetermined. Germline values: CDR1 SSHAT, CDR2 FNYEAQ (reference sequence). This CDR3 region has 14 residues. CDR3 DNA (partial): TGTGCTATCTGTCGCGCCTTCTCTGGAAACACC. This gives the protein CAICRAFSGNT. The whole CDR3 protein reads CAICRAFSGNTIYF.

This clone was seen ten or more times. The observed sequence ends 3 residues before the CDR3 terminus, with the missing tail filled in from the germline J gene. The chain is built from TRBV10-3 and TRBJ1-2; D may be TRBD1 (5 bases). Germline V CDR1 and CDR2: ENHRY, SYGVKD. V was pared by 6 bases and J by 0 bases, with 11 bases between. This CDR3 spans 14 amino acids. The sequenced CDR3 bases are TGTGCCATCAGCATGGACACTTCTAACTATGGC. This codes for CAISMDTSNYG. The entire CDR3 protein reads CAISMDTSNYGYTF.

This clone has at least ten counts. The missing CDR3 end, 3 residues past where the read stops, is filled in from the germline J gene. V and J are TRBV28 and TRBJ2-7; D might be TRBD2 (5 bases). Trimming removed 7 bases at V and 6 bases at J, with 19 bases between. Germline V gene data show CDR1 as MDHEN and CDR2 as SYDVKM. This CDR3 is 14 amino acids long. Incomplete CDR3 DNA: TGTGCCAGCATCCCCTGGCACAAACGGGGCGAG. Residues: CASIPWHKRGE. The entire CDR3 reads CASIPWHKRGEQYF.

This clone was counted at least ten times. The read halts 3 residues ahead of the CDR3 end, with the missing end drawn from the germline J gene. The chain recombines TRBV20-1 with TRBJ1-2, with D tentatively TRBD1 (5 bases). Germline assignment: CDR1 DFQATT and CDR2 SNEGSKA (reference sequence). This CDR3 spans 13 amino acids. Trimming took 3 bases from V and 6 from J, leaving 14 bases between them. CDR3 DNA, as far as it was read: TGCAGTGCTAGCGTCAGGGAGAGTGATGGC. Translation: CSASVRESDG. The whole CDR3 region reads CSASVRESDGYTF.

There are many counts of this clone. CDR3 protein: CASKVQGSGELFF. The covered CDR3 bases are TGTGCCAGCAAGGTCCAGGGGTCCGGGGAG. The chain joins TRBV6-2 or TRBV6-3 to TRBJ2-2; a possible D gene is TRBD1 (6 bases). The CDR3 extends 3 residues past the end of the read, so its final part is completed from the germline J gene. There are 13 residues in the CDR3. Germline V gene sequence: CDR1 MNHEY, CDR2 SVGEGT. The V and J ends lost 7 bases and 6 bases respectively, with 12 bases between them.

This clone occurred many times. The read ends 3 residues shy of where the CDR3 ends; the end is completed using the germline J gene. The V and J genes are TRBV9 and TRBJ1-3, with 8 bases lining up with TRBD1. The germline gives CDR1 SGDLS, CDR2 YYNGEE. The CDR3 totals 16 residues. V was clipped by 4 bases and J by 0 bases; unmatched bases: 6. The CDR3 DNA, read in part, is TGTGCCAGCAGCCCAGAGACAGGGGACTCTGGAAACACC. Encoded protein: CASSPETGDSGNT. The full CDR3 protein is CASSPETGDSGNTIYF.

This clone was counted ten times or more. The read ends 3 residues shy of where the CDR3 ends; the end is completed using the germline J gene. Other DNA sequences within the sample encode an identical CDR3. The chain uses TRBV6-4 and TRBJ2-3; 11 nucleotides align to TRBD2. This CDR3 region has 14 residues. In germline, CDR1 is MRHNA, CDR2 SNTAGT. V lost 4 bases and J lost 3; bases outside the gene matches: 0. Incomplete CDR3 DNA: TGTGCCAGCAGTGGGACTAGCGGGACAGATACG. Its protein product is CASSGTSGTDT. The entire CDR3 sequence reads CASSGTSGTDTQYF.

This clone was counted many times. The sequenced fragment ends 3 residues before the CDR3 boundary, so the rest is inferred from the germline J gene. The chain uses TRBV5-8 and TRBJ1-2; 10 positions match TRBD1. Germline CDR1 reads SGHTS; CDR2 reads YDEGEE. CDR3 length equals 15 residues. V lost 7 bases, J lost 4 bases, and 10 bases stayed unmatched. CDR3 sequence reads: CASADPGQGIYGYTF. The part of the CDR3 DNA that was read is TGTGCCAGCGCCGACCCGGGACAGGGGATCTATGGC. The complete variable domain, with remaining parts taken from reference TRBV5-8 and TRBJ1-2, reads EAGVTQSPTHLIKTRGQQATLRCSPISGHTSVYWYQQALGLGLQFLLWYDEGEERNRGNFPPRFSGRQFPNYSSELNVNALELEDSALYLCASADPGQGIYGYTFGSGTRLTVV.

This clone has ten or more counts. CDR3: CASRNYEGSNEQFF. The CDR3 DNA, read in part, is TGTGCCAGCCGTAACTACGAAGGCAGCAATGAG. The chain combines TRBV2 with TRBJ2-1; D remains unclear. The read halts 3 residues ahead of the CDR3 end, with the missing end drawn from the germline J gene. Germline CDR1 is SNHLY and CDR2 is FYNNEI. CDR3 size: 14 residues. V was clipped by 8 bases and J by 6 bases, with 17 bases between them.

This clone was recorded many times. Read coverage stops 3 residues before the CDR3 terminus; the germline J gene supplies the remainder. The chain uses TRBV30 and TRBJ1-3; D not certain. Between the trimmed V and J ends, which lost 2 bases and 6 bases, there was a span of 2 bases. The CDR3 length is 10 residues. Germline CDR1 GTSNPN, CDR2 SVGIG (reference sequence). The CDR3 DNA, read in part, is TGTGCCTGGAGTCTAAACACC. It encodes CAWSLNT. The entire CDR3 is CAWSLNTIYF.

This clone occurred many times. The read ends 3 residues early relative to the CDR3; the germline J gene fills the gap. V gene TRBV5-4 combines with J gene TRBJ1-6, with D maybe TRBD1 (6 bases). Per the germline V gene, CDR1 is SGHNT and CDR2 is YYREEE (reference sequence). This CDR3 is 15 amino acids long. Trimming removed 4 bases at V and 7 bases at J, with 15 bases between. CDR3 region: CASSQIRDKNSPLHF. Partial CDR3 DNA: TGTGCCAGCAGCCAAATCCGGGACAAGAATTCACCC.

Many counts were recorded for this clone. The read terminates 3 residues ahead of where the CDR3 ends, so the germline J gene completes it. V usage is TRBV7-2 and J usage is TRBJ2-5, with D maybe TRBD1 (5 bases). V was cut by 4 bases and J by 1 base, with 13 bases left in between. Per the germline V gene, CDR1 is SGHTA and CDR2 is FQGNSA. The CDR3 runs 15 residues. The sequenced part of the CDR3 DNA is TGTGCCAGCAGCTCCCAGGGTTTACCCCAAGAGACC. Residues: CASSSQGLPQET. The whole CDR3 sequence reads CASSSQGLPQETQYF.

This clone was picked up many times. The CDR3 end is not reached by the read, which stops 3 residues before it; the germline J gene fills it in. This chain links TRBV6-2 or TRBV6-3 with TRBJ1-1; D is undetermined. The CDR3 loop spans 13 amino acids. With 2 bases removed from V and 2 bases from J, the gap between germline ends came to 6 bases. The germline V gene encodes CDR1 MNHEY and CDR2 SVGEGT. The chain's CDR3 is CASSYHSNTEAFF. CDR3 bases read: TGTGCCAGCAGTTACCACTCAAACACTGAA.

This clone showed up many times. Sequencing ends 3 residues short of the CDR3 end; the germline J gene provides the rest. V is TRBV4-1 and J is TRBJ1-5, with D possibly matching TRBD1 (6 bases). Trimming cost V 4 bases and J 5 bases, with 18 bases left between them. The CDR3 sequence is 16 residues long. From germline, CDR1 is MGHRA and CDR2 YSYEKL. CDR3 sequence reads: CASSPEGQPNYQPQHF. The CDR3 bases that were read are TGCGCCAGCAGCCCAGAAGGACAGCCCAACTATCAGCCC.